This T cell receptor (beta chain) was captured in a study of blood T cell repertoires in COVID-19. Looking at the study overall: Material from acute and convalescent COVID-19 was sourced from the United States, Italy and Spain.

From germline, CDR1 is DFQATT and CDR2 SNEGSKA (reference sequence). There are 11 residues in the CDR3. The study recruited people aged about 18 to 89 years across about two dozen US areas. Using immunoSEQ multiplex PCR, the repertoire was profiled, and TCRdb retains in-frame clones only, with some absent. This table has under 250,000 clones, 87% appearing once. The rearrangement uses TRBV20-1 and TRBJ1-1; D perhaps matches TRBD1 (6 bases). This receptor was identified in a woman aged 25 to 45 with acute COVID-19. What was sequenced was PBMCs or T cells enriched from blood (not recorded which). The CDR3 DNA reads as TGCAGGGGGGCCCGTAACACTGAAGCTTTCTTT. This gives the protein CRGARNTEAFF.